This record concerns one TCR beta chain sequence. What it recognizes is unknown. This sample is part of a study of CD8+CD57+ T cells in acquired aplastic anemia. Study at large: Isolated CD4+ and CD8+ cells, once sorted, yielded DNA averaging about 3.2 ug. Notes on the study in general: Patients and controls turned out to have around 29 CD8+ CDR3 sequences in common.

CDR3 length: 13 amino acids. V was shortened by 6 bases and J by 8 bases, with 14 bases between the two germline ends. Germline lookup yields CDR1 LNHNV and CDR2 YYDKDF (reference sequence). All sequencing subjects had displayed CD8+CD57+ cell expansion on flow cytometry. Patients were treatment-naive when blood was sampled. The use of genomic DNA as template underpinned the TCR beta VDJ and CDR3 profiling. TCRdb itself ran the reads through MiXCR, one entry per CDR3 protein. The sample contains roughly 150,000 distinct CDR3 sequences, about half of which appear only once. Sequencing input: sorted CD4+, CD8+, or CD8+CD57+ T cells (not recorded which) from PBMCs. This TCR was sampled from a human donor with aplastic anemia. The rearrangement joins TRBV15 to TRBJ2-1, with D perhaps TRBD1 (5 bases). The DNA for the CDR3 is TGTGCCACCAGATTGACAGCCTTCTATGAGCAGTTCTTC. Its protein product is CATRLTAFYEQFF.